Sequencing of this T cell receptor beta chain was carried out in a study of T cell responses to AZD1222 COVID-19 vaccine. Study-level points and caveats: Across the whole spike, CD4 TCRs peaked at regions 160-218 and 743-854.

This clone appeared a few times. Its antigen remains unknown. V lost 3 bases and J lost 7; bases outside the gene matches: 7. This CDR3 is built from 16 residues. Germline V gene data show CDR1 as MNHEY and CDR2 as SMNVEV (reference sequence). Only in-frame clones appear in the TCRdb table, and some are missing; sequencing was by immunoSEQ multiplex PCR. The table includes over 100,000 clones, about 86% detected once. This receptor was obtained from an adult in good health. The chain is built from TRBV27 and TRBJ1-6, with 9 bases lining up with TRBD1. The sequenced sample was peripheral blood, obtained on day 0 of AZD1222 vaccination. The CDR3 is CASSFRGQGQNSPLHF. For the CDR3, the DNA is TGTGCCAGCAGTTTTCGGGGACAGGGACAGAATTCACCCCTCCACTTT.